The 24 T cell receptor beta chains below come from one sample, sequenced in a study of shared clonotypes between healthy human individuals (dated by TCRdb to about 2020). The method behind the library was the immunoSEQ multiplex PCR assay. TCRdb retrieved this table from immuneACCESS and kept in-frame rearrangements only. Not all clones are present; in checked studies, unresolved V genes account for under half, and no reason is known for the remainder. This sample is represented by about 2.1 million clones; 85% to 95% of them were singletons. The top ten constitute under 2% of the sample. CD8 naive samples consisted of CD45RO-negative cells that were positively selected for CCR7, yielding a CD45RA+CCR7+ population without TemRA cells. The sample was naive CD8+ T cells from PBMCs. The cell subset or site label corresponds to: CD45RA+CCR7+. Receptors originate from a man younger than 30 in good health. Some clones in this sample may be carry-over from other donors' samples.

The chain links TRBV7-6 to TRBJ2-5; D unresolved. V lost 5 bases and J 2 bases, leaving 15 bases between the germline ends. CDR1 SGHVS and CDR2 FNYEAQ come from the germline V gene. The CDR3 has 15 amino acids. CDR3 residues: CASSHDPPGQETQYF. CDR3 nucleotides: TGTGCCAGCAGCCACGACCCTCCCGGACAAGAGACCCAGTACTTC.

J is TRBJ2-2 and V is TRBV4-3, with 8 bases that match TRBD2. This CDR3 is built from 15 residues. J gave up 6 bases and V 4 bases, and 7 bases lay outside the gene matches. Per germline, CDR1 LGHNA and CDR2 YSLEER. Written as DNA, the CDR3 is TGCGCCAGCAGCCCGGCGGGGGGCAGGGCCGGGGAGCTGTTTTTT. It encodes CASSPAGGRAGELFF.

The chain employs TRBV7-9 and TRBJ2-7; D gene ambiguous. V was trimmed by 5 bases and J by 7 bases, leaving 15 bases between them. There are 13 residues in the CDR3. The germline gives CDR1 SEHNR, CDR2 FQNEAQ (reference sequence). The CDR3 DNA reads as TGTGCCAGCAGCCAATCCTCTCCGTTTGAGCAGTACTTC. Translating gives CASSQSSPFEQYF.

J is TRBJ2-5 and V is TRBV28; D not resolved. Germline V gene lookup returns CDR1 MDHEN and CDR2 SYDVKM. This CDR3 has 14 residues. The V end lost 5 bases, the J end lost 5 bases, and 15 bases lay between the germline ends. In nucleotides, the CDR3 is TGTGCCAGCAGTGAAGCCGGACCGGCCGAGACCCAGTACTTC. Translating it yields CASSEAGPAETQYF.

This clone has only one observation. The chain is built from TRBV4-2 and TRBJ2-3, with a weak D call TRBD2 (7 bases). Germline V gene lookup returns CDR1 LGHNA and CDR2 YNFKEQ. V shed 4 bases and J shed 2 bases, with 16 bases lying between them. This CDR3 region has 16 residues. In DNA form, the CDR3 reads TGTGCCAGCAGCCCCCCCCGGGGGGACAACACAGATACGCAGTATTTT. As protein: CASSPPRGDNTDTQYF.

Written as DNA, the CDR3 is TGTGCCAGCAGCTCCACACAGGGTTTCGAGCAGTACTTC. Protein: CASSSTQGFEQYF. J is TRBJ2-7 and V is TRBV13; tentatively, D is TRBD1 (6 bases). The CDR3 is made up of 13 amino acids. CDR1 is PRHDT and CDR2 is FYEKMQ in the germline V gene (reference sequence). V was cut by 4 bases and J by 6 bases, with 13 bases left in between.

V usage is TRBV29-1 and J usage is TRBJ1-1; no clear D. Trimming took 6 bases from V and 11 from J, leaving 19 bases between them. This CDR3 is built from 12 residues. CDR1 and CDR2 from the germline V gene are SQVTM and ANQGSEA. In DNA, the CDR3 is TGCAGCGTGGGAGACGGTACTCTGGATGCTTTCTTT. The encoded protein is CSVGDGTLDAFF.

CDR3 DNA sequence: TGCAGCGTTCGGTGGCAAGAGACCCAGTACTTC. Residues: CSVRWQETQYF. The V gene is TRBV29-1, the J gene TRBJ2-5; D is ambiguous. This CDR3 contains 11 residues. In germline, CDR1 is SQVTM, CDR2 ANQGSEA. Trimming pared 5 bases from V and 2 bases from J, leaving 6 bases between.

This chain joins TRBV15 and TRBJ1-5; D remains ambiguous. Between the trimmed V and J ends, which lost 5 bases and 2 bases, there was a span of 7 bases. This CDR3 comprises 13 residues. Germline CDR1 reads LNHNV; CDR2 reads YYDKDF (reference sequence). CDR3 residues: CATSPSRNQPQHF. CDR3 sequence (DNA): TGTGCCACCAGCCCAAGCCGCAATCAGCCCCAGCATTTT.

The rearrangement uses TRBV5-5 and TRBJ1-2; D gene unclear. The CDR3 has 16 residues. CDR1 SGHKS and CDR2 YYEKEE come from the germline V gene (reference sequence). Trimming removed 0 bases at V and 3 bases at J, with 15 bases between. CDR3 nucleotides: TGTGCCAGCAGCTTGGGGTGGGCTGGCCCGGACTATGGCTACACCTTC. This translates into CASSLGWAGPDYGYTF.

CDR3 loop: CASSVTGTEFYEQYF. The CDR3 DNA sequence: TGTGCCAGCAGCGTGACCGGGACAGAGTTCTACGAGCAGTACTTC. The chain employs TRBV9 and TRBJ2-7; 7 nucleotides line up with TRBD1. The germline V gene encodes CDR1 SGDLS and CDR2 YYNGEE. The J segment lost 3 bases and the V segment lost 2 bases, leaving 8 bases of the junction unmatched. The CDR3 loop spans 15 amino acids.

J is TRBJ1-2 and V is TRBV4-1, with 9 bases matching TRBD1. Germline lookup yields CDR1 MGHRA and CDR2 YSYEKL. After removal of 4 bases from V and 8 bases from J, the junction contained 8 bases not matched to a gene. The CDR3 spans 14 residues. The CDR3 region is CASSPKQGAGGYTF. In nucleotides, the CDR3 is TGCGCCAGCAGCCCGAAACAGGGGGCAGGAGGCTACACCTTC.

The chain employs TRBV27 and TRBJ2-7; D is perhaps TRBD1 or TRBD2 (5 bases each). The CDR3 has 15 residues. Trimming took 2 bases from V and 6 from J, leaving 17 bases between them. Germline V gives CDR1 MNHEY, CDR2 SMNVEV (reference sequence). CDR3 in amino acids: CASSLMGPAPIEQYF. CDR3 DNA: TGTGCCAGCAGTTTAATGGGACCAGCTCCTATCGAGCAGTACTTC.

The chain links TRBV6-1 to TRBJ2-7; maybe TRBD2 (6 bases). V was pared by 8 bases and J by 2 bases, with 13 bases between. The CDR3 spans 13 residues. The germline CDR1 and CDR2 sequences are MNHNS and SASEGT. CDR3 sequence (DNA): TGTGCCAGCCGTAGTCCGGGAGCCTACGAGCAGTACTTC. It is translated as CASRSPGAYEQYF.

This clone was picked up one time. The chain links TRBV5-4 to TRBJ2-7; D is tentatively TRBD1 or TRBD2 (6 bases each). This CDR3 has 16 residues. The V end was cut by 3 bases, the J end by 1 base, with 17 bases between. Germline CDR1 is SGHNT and CDR2 is YYREEE (reference sequence). The CDR3 here is CASSYFGGRVSYEQYF. The CDR3 DNA sequence: TGTGCCAGCAGCTACTTTGGGGGGCGCGTTTCCTACGAGCAGTACTTC.

The rearrangement links TRBV6-1 to TRBJ1-4; perhaps TRBD1 as D (5 bases). CDR1 is MNHNS, CDR2 SASEGT, per germline. The ends were cut back, 8 bases at V and 7 bases at J, with 14 bases in the middle. There are 13 residues in the CDR3. DNA of the CDR3: TGTGCCAGCGGTCAAGGGGTTGGTGAAAAACTGTTTTTT. Translated: CASGQGVGEKLFF.

This clone showed up just once. The chain recombines TRBV27 with TRBJ2-2, with D possibly being TRBD1 or TRBD2 (5 bases each). Trimming cost V 1 base and J 2 bases, with 11 bases left between them. This CDR3 has 16 residues. Germline CDR1 reads MNHEY; CDR2 reads SMNVEV (reference sequence). CDR3 nucleotide sequence: TGTGCCAGCAGTTTATATCGGGGCGGCAACACCGGGGAGCTGTTTTTT. Translated, it gives CASSLYRGGNTGELFF.

The chain uses TRBV28 and TRBJ1-3; no clear D gene. CDR1 and CDR2 from the germline V gene are MDHEN and SYDVKM. The V gene lost 2 bases and the J gene lost 16 bases, with 24 bases spanning the gap. The CDR3 spans 15 residues. The CDR3 is CASSLGPAVLETPYF. The CDR3 DNA sequence: TGTGCCAGCAGTTTAGGCCCCGCGGTGCTGGAAACACCCTATTTT. Full variable domain (rest looked up from reference TRBV28 and TRBJ1-3): DVKVTQSSRYLVKRTGEKVFLECVQDMDHENMFWYRQDPGLGLRLIYFSYDVKMKEKGDIPEGYSVSREKKERFSLILESASTNQTSMYLCASSLGPAVLETPYFGEGSWLTVV.

Comments on this clone: Other DNA sequences from this sample encode an identical CDR3 as well. V gene TRBV11-2 combines with J gene TRBJ2-7; D not resolved. V shed 1 base and J shed 2 bases, with 9 bases lying between them. CDR1 SGHAT and CDR2 FQNNGV come from the germline V gene. The CDR3 length is 14 residues. CDR3 region: CASSLAAPPYEQYF. In DNA, the CDR3 is TGTGCCAGCAGCTTAGCGGCACCCCCCTACGAGCAGTACTTC.

V and J are TRBV29-1 and TRBJ2-5; D assignment may be TRBD1 or TRBD2 (7 bases each). CDR3 length: 11 amino acids. Germline loops: CDR1 SQVTM, CDR2 ANQGSEA. V lost 8 bases, J lost 11 bases, and 18 bases lay in between. The CDR3, as DNA: TGCAGCATCCAGGGGGAGGGGGAGCAGTACTTC. This gives the protein CSIQGEGEQYF.

This clone was seen only a few times. This chain connects TRBV7-9 to TRBJ2-3; the D is unclear. This CDR3 contains 12 residues. CDR1 and CDR2 (germline): SEHNR, FQNEAQ (reference sequence). Deletions cut 4 bases from V and 2 bases from J, with 4 bases between. CDR3: CASSYYTDTQYF. In DNA form, the CDR3 reads TGTGCCAGCAGCTATTACACAGATACGCAGTATTTT.

The chain uses TRBV27 and TRBJ2-7; 12 bases map to TRBD2. The CDR3 length is 13 residues. Germline-derived CDR1 and CDR2 are MNHEY and SMNVEV (reference sequence). V lost 6 bases to trimming and J lost 7 bases; unmatched junction nucleotides: 4. The CDR3, as DNA: TGTGCCAGCAGCGGACTAGCGGGATTTGAGCAGTACTTC. Translating it yields CASSGLAGFEQYF.

The J gene is TRBJ2-7, the V gene TRBV14, with D unresolved. The CDR3 loop spans 12 amino acids. The germline V and J ends were trimmed by 4 bases and 7 bases, with 11 bases remaining between them. Germline CDR1 SGHDN, CDR2 FVKESK. The DNA of the CDR3 is TGTGCCAGCAGCCCTCATAATAGGGAGCAGTACTTC. Protein product: CASSPHNREQYF.

Regarding this clone: This specimen includes other DNA sequences encoding the same CDR3. Written as DNA, the CDR3 is TGTGCCAGCAGCCTAGCGGGGAGCTCCTACGAGCAGTACTTC. This codes for CASSLAGSSYEQYF. The V and J genes are TRBV28 and TRBJ2-7; 9 positions match TRBD2. The germline V gene has CDR1 MDHEN and CDR2 SYDVKM. The CDR3 spans 14 residues. The trim removed 6 bases at V and 0 bases at J, leaving 3 bases unmatched.